A single sample is the source of the 27 T cell receptor beta chains below, sequenced in a study of T cell responses to AZD1222 COVID-19 vaccine. Data came from immunoSEQ multiplex PCR; TCRdb stores just in-frame clones and leaves some out. The table includes roughly 100,000 clones, roughly 90% detected once. Sequencing used peripheral blood, obtained on day 0 of AZD1222 vaccination. These receptors were obtained from an adult in good health.

The chain recombines TRBV27 with TRBJ2-6; D is perhaps TRBD1 or TRBD2 (8 bases each). This CDR3 comprises 18 residues. Per the germline V gene, CDR1 is MNHEY and CDR2 is SMNVEV (reference sequence). Trimming took off 9 bases at V and 0 bases at J, with 21 bases between the two ends. In nucleotides, the CDR3 is TGTGCCAGTCTCGGGGGGGGTGGACAGGGCTCTGGGGCCAACGTCCTGACTTTC. Residues: CASLGGGGQGSGANVLTF.

This rearrangement joins TRBV7-8 to TRBJ1-1; maybe TRBD1 (6 bases). The CDR3 sequence is 12 residues long. V was cut by 4 bases and J by 11 bases, with 14 bases left in between. The germline gives CDR1 SGHVS, CDR2 FQNEAQ. CDR3 sequence (DNA): TGTGCCAGCAGCTCCCCGGGGGGGCTGGCTTTCTTT. It is translated as CASSSPGGLAFF.

This clone was observed a few times. V gene TRBV5-6 combines with J gene TRBJ1-2; D perhaps matches TRBD1 (5 bases). CDR1 is SGHDT, CDR2 YYEEEE, per germline. V lost 3 bases and J lost 2, with 5 bases in between. CDR3 size: 12 residues. CDR3 sequence: CASSSGNYGYTF. CDR3 coding DNA: TGTGCCAGCAGCTCAGGGAACTATGGCTACACCTTC.

This chain joins TRBV6-5 and TRBJ2-1, with 9 nucleotides matching TRBD1. Germline CDR1 and CDR2: MNHEY and SVGAGI. There are 15 residues in the CDR3. The junction had 10 bases not matched to a gene; V was cut back by 5 bases and J by 8 bases. CDR3 region: CASSLPGQGTDEQFF. CDR3 in DNA: TGTGCCAGCAGTCTTCCGGGACAGGGCACCGATGAGCAGTTCTTC.

The rearrangement uses TRBV28 and TRBJ2-2, with D perhaps TRBD2 (7 bases). There are 17 residues in the CDR3. Germline V CDR1 and CDR2: MDHEN, SYDVKM. The V gene lost 5 bases and the J gene lost 0 bases, with 16 bases spanning the gap. The CDR3 spells CASSPAGAGANTGELFF. CDR3 DNA sequence: TGTGCCAGCAGTCCCGCGGGGGCGGGAGCGAACACCGGGGAGCTGTTTTTT. Full variable domain (missing parts from reference TRBV28 and TRBJ2-2): DVKVTQSSRYLVKRTGEKVFLECVQDMDHENMFWYRQDPGLGLRLIYFSYDVKMKEKGDIPEGYSVSREKKERFSLILESASTNQTSMYLCASSPAGAGANTGELFFGEGSRLTVL.

The genes are TRBV7-3 and TRBJ2-1; tentatively, D is TRBD1 or TRBD2 (5 bases each). V lost 5 bases, J lost 8 bases, and 16 bases lay in between. The CDR3 is 14 residues long. Per germline, CDR1 SGHTA and CDR2 FQGTGA. The CDR3 DNA is TGTGCCAGCAGCCCCGGGACCGTTAGATATGAGCAGTTCTTC. This translates into CASSPGTVRYEQFF.

The chain recombines TRBV7-9 with TRBJ2-2; D may match TRBD1 or TRBD2 (5 bases each). CDR1 and CDR2 (germline): SEHNR, FQNEAQ (reference sequence). CDR3 length: 15 residues. The V gene lost 3 bases and the J gene lost 3 bases, with 11 bases spanning the gap. The CDR3: CASSFGDRDTGELFF. DNA for the CDR3: TGTGCCAGCAGCTTTGGGGACCGCGACACCGGGGAGCTGTTTTTT. The entire variable domain, with the rest obtained from reference TRBV7-9 and TRBJ2-2, is as follows: DTGVSQNPRHKITKRGQNVTFRCDPISEHNRLYWYRQTLGQGPEFLTYFQNEAQLEKSRLLSDRFSAERPKGSFSTLEIQRTEQGDSAMYLCASSFGDRDTGELFFGEGSRLTVL.

This chain joins TRBV19 and TRBJ1-2; D gene ambiguous. Per germline, CDR1 LNHDA and CDR2 SQIVND (reference sequence). The CDR3 loop spans 13 amino acids. With 1 base removed from V and 3 bases from J, the gap between germline ends came to 6 bases. This CDR3 reads CASSIGIYYGYTF. CDR3 bases: TGTGCCAGTAGTATAGGAATTTACTATGGCTACACCTTC.

In this sample, this clone turned up a few times. J is TRBJ1-1 and V is TRBV28; D uncertain. CDR1 and CDR2 from the germline V gene are MDHEN and SYDVKM. The CDR3 spans 10 residues. Trimming stripped 9 bases from V and 5 bases from J, with 7 bases between. CDR3 region: CAREDTEAFF. CDR3 in DNA: TGTGCCAGGGAAGATACTGAAGCTTTCTTT.

The chain employs TRBV6-5 and TRBJ1-5, with D maybe TRBD1 (5 bases). Between the trimmed V and J ends, which lost 6 bases and 4 bases, there was a span of 13 bases. This CDR3 comprises 14 residues. The germline V gene encodes CDR1 MNHEY and CDR2 SVGAGI. The DNA for the CDR3 is TGTGCCAGCAGCCGCCTGGGGGGAAATCAGCCCCAGCATTTT. Protein sequence: CASSRLGGNQPQHF.

The V and J genes are TRBV19 and TRBJ2-7; no clear D. CDR3 length: 13 residues. The V end was cut by 5 bases, the J end by 0 bases, with 8 bases between. Per the germline V gene, CDR1 is LNHDA and CDR2 is SQIVND (reference sequence). The CDR3 protein is CASSPAASYEQYF. CDR3 DNA: TGTGCCAGTAGTCCGGCGGCCTCCTACGAGCAGTACTTC.

For the CDR3, the DNA is TGTGCCAGCAGCTCAGGACAGGGGAACTATGGCTACACCTTC. Translation gives CASSSGQGNYGYTF. The V gene is TRBV11-2, the J gene TRBJ1-2; TRBD1 matches 9 bases. With V trimmed by 4 bases and J by 2 bases, 2 bases remained unmatched. In germline, CDR1 is SGHAT, CDR2 FQNNGV. The CDR3 totals 14 residues.

The J gene is TRBJ2-3, the V gene TRBV24-1; no definite D call. CDR3 size: 13 residues. Germline CDR1 is KGHDR and CDR2 is SFDVKD. V lost 5 bases to trimming and J lost 2 bases, with 7 bases between them. CDR3 sequence (DNA): TGTGCCACCAGTGTCGCGGTCACAGATACGCAGTATTTT. Translating gives CATSVAVTDTQYF.

The V call is TRBV6-5, the J call TRBJ2-7; possible D gene TRBD2, 6 bases. The CDR3 is 15 amino acids. Trimming took off 6 bases at V and 3 bases at J, with 18 bases between the two ends. Germline V lookup: CDR1 MNHEY, CDR2 SVGAGI. The DNA of the CDR3 is TGTGCCAGCAGGTCGAGCGGAGGGCCGGTCTACGAGCAGTACTTC. It is translated as CASRSSGGPVYEQYF.

The chain links TRBV30 to TRBJ2-5, with a weak D call TRBD2 (7 bases). The V gene lost 7 bases and the J gene lost 5 bases, with 23 bases spanning the gap. Germline CDR1 GTSNPN, CDR2 SVGIG (reference sequence). The CDR3 length is 15 residues. The CDR3 DNA is TGTGCCTTGATCCCCCGTGGGGGGGCCAGGGAGACCCAGTACTTC. Its protein is CALIPRGGARETQYF.

This chain uses TRBV15 with TRBJ1-1, with 7 bases matching TRBD1. Germline V gene lookup returns CDR1 LNHNV and CDR2 YYDKDF (reference sequence). The V segment lost 4 bases and the J segment 5 bases; nucleotides outside the gene matches: 7. The CDR3 consists of 14 residues. CDR3 sequence reads: CATSNKQGWTEAFF. The CDR3 nucleotides read TGTGCCACCAGCAACAAACAGGGGTGGACTGAAGCTTTCTTT.

The J gene is TRBJ1-1, the V gene TRBV7-2, with D tentatively TRBD1 (5 bases). The V end lost 11 bases, the J end lost 4 bases, and 17 bases lay between the germline ends. CDR1 and CDR2 from the germline V gene are SGHTA and FQGNSA. This CDR3 is built from 13 residues. This CDR3 reads CACKPTDSTEAFF. CDR3 coding DNA: TGTGCCTGCAAACCGACAGATTCCACTGAAGCTTTCTTT.

The CDR3 here is CASSLALREEVETQYF. The CDR3 DNA sequence: TGTGCCAGCAGCTTGGCCTTGCGGGAGGAGGTCGAGACCCAGTACTTC. This chain joins TRBV5-8 and TRBJ2-5, with 8 bases fitting TRBD2. Germline CDR1 is SGHTS and CDR2 is YDEGEE. V lost 0 bases to trimming and J lost 5 bases; unmatched junction nucleotides: 9. The CDR3 has 16 residues.

The rearrangement links TRBV5-1 to TRBJ2-2, with a possible D match to TRBD2 (5 bases). This CDR3 is 15 amino acids long. Germline CDR1 and CDR2: SGHRS and YFSETQ. V lost 1 base and J lost 5, with 12 bases in between. The CDR3 coding sequence is TGCGCCAGCAGCTTGAACGGGATAGGGACCGGGGAGCTGTTTTTT. This sequence encodes CASSLNGIGTGELFF.

V gene TRBV4-2 combines with J gene TRBJ1-1, with D maybe TRBD1 (5 bases). The germline V and J ends were trimmed by 2 bases and 1 base, with 11 bases remaining between them. The CDR3 has 15 amino acids. The V gene's germline CDR1 is LGHNA and CDR2 YNFKEQ. CDR3 residues: CASSQWSGRNTEAFF. The CDR3 DNA reads TGTGCCAGCAGCCAATGGTCGGGGCGGAACACTGAAGCTTTCTTT.

J is TRBJ2-7 and V is TRBV2; D is ambiguous. The CDR3 extends over 16 amino acids. The germline V gene encodes CDR1 SNHLY and CDR2 FYNNEI. Trimming took off 7 bases at V and 0 bases at J, with 19 bases between the two ends. DNA of the CDR3: TGTGCCAGCACCAAGAAAGTTGCAGGTAGCTCCTACGAGCAGTACTTC. This encodes CASTKKVAGSSYEQYF.

The chain uses TRBV12-5 and TRBJ2-1, with 9 bases fitting TRBD1. Trimming cost V 8 bases and J 8 bases; bases outside gene matches: 7. The CDR3 covers 13 residues. Per germline, CDR1 LGHNT and CDR2 FRNRAP. The DNA for the CDR3 is TGTGCTAGTAACCGGGACAGGGATTATGAGCAGTTCTTC. Translated, it gives CASNRDRDYEQFF.

J is TRBJ2-4 and V is TRBV28; tentative D call: TRBD2 (6 bases). Trimming took 6 bases from V and 1 from J, leaving 13 bases between them. The CDR3 is 15 amino acids. The V gene's germline CDR1 is MDHEN and CDR2 SYDVKM. CDR3 sequence reads: CASSTEGAAKNIQYF. The CDR3 bases are TGTGCCAGCAGCACGGAGGGCGCGGCCAAAAACATTCAGTACTTC.

V is TRBV7-9 and J is TRBJ1-3; TRBD1 matches 10 bases. In germline, CDR1 is SEHNR, CDR2 FQNEAQ (reference sequence). With V trimmed by 4 bases and J by 0 bases, 6 bases remained unmatched. This CDR3 region has 17 residues. The CDR3 nucleotides read TGTGCCAGCAGCTCGGGACAGGGGACTAACTCTGGAAACACCATATATTTT. Residues: CASSSGQGTNSGNTIYF.

The chain combines TRBV5-6 with TRBJ2-1, with D perhaps given as TRBD1 or TRBD2 (5 bases each). V was trimmed by 0 bases and J by 9 bases, leaving 16 bases between them. Per germline, CDR1 SGHDT and CDR2 YYEEEE. This CDR3 spans 15 amino acids. In nucleotides, the CDR3 is TGTGCCAGCAGCTTGGGTGGGGGAGAGCCAGGTGAGCAGTTCTTC. This encodes CASSLGGGEPGEQFF.

This clone was seen only a few times. In nucleotides, the CDR3 is TGTGCCAGCAGTTATGGGTCAAATGAAAAACTGTTTTTT. This encodes CASSYGSNEKLFF. The chain employs TRBV28 and TRBJ1-4; no clear D. Germline V gene sequence: CDR1 MDHEN, CDR2 SYDVKM. V dropped 4 bases and J dropped 5 bases, with 8 bases sitting between them. The CDR3 is made up of 13 amino acids. Complete variable domain (other parts from reference TRBV28 and TRBJ1-4): DVKVTQSSRYLVKRTGEKVFLECVQDMDHENMFWYRQDPGLGLRLIYFSYDVKMKEKGDIPEGYSVSREKKERFSLILESASTNQTSMYLCASSYGSNEKLFFGSGTQLSVL.

This clone was found once. J is TRBJ2-5 and V is TRBV7-2; perhaps TRBD1 as D (7 bases). V lost 6 bases and J 4 bases, leaving 12 bases between the germline ends. Germline loops: CDR1 SGHTA, CDR2 FQGNSA. This CDR3 has 13 residues. The CDR3 DNA is TGTGCCAGCAGTTTCCAGGGGGGAGAGACCCAGTACTTC. Its protein product is CASSFQGGETQYF.